The TCR beta chain described here comes from a study of T-cell memory formation after mild COVID-19. TCRdb re-called the 5' RACE reads through MiXCR, storing one row per CDR3 protein. Counted here are some 490,000 distinct CDR3 sequences, approximately 18% occurring once; the ten biggest clones make up about 12%. The CDR3 is made up of 13 amino acids. In germline, CDR1 is KGHDR, CDR2 SFDVKD. Trimming shortened V by 10 bases and J by 4 bases, and 12 bases separated the two germline ends. Study-wide findings and caveats: Contracting CD4+ clones sat mainly in CM and EM; CD8+ in EMRA. Memory cells collected pre-infection included some clones that later responded, suggesting cross-reactive memory joined. Clones contracting across day 15 to 85 had a balanced CD4/CD8 profile; later expanding clones leaned CD4+.

This clonotype has only a few counts. Its specificity is unknown. Sequences were obtained from PBMCs or a T cell subset sorted from them (not recorded which). The receptor's source is an adult woman who had mild COVID-19 (a few samples of this study predate the infection). Cell type and time point are not known. The gene calls are TRBV24-1 and TRBJ2-2, with D perhaps matching TRBD1 or TRBD2 (6 bases each). Here the CDR3 reads CATSGAFTGELFF. The DNA of the CDR3 is TGTGCCACTTCGGGGGCGTTCACCGGGGAGCTGTTTTTT.